This TCR beta chain was profiled in a study of Ad26.COV2.S vaccination and SARS-CoV-2 variants. The repertoire was sequenced with immunoSEQ multiplex PCR; TCRdb's copy has only in-frame clones and lacks some. The table has more than 150,000 clones, approximately 88% seen once; the top ten hold approximately 6%. Study-wide findings and caveats: Spike-specific TCR breadth in vaccine recipients exceeded that seen in placebo recipients. CD8+ and CD4+ T cells specific for spike reportedly responded with substantial breadth after vaccination. Total responses of T cells may have been underestimated by the analyses of TCR breadth and depth. Researchers reported similar non-spike TCR breadth in vaccine and placebo recipients.

This CDR3 has 16 residues. Note on this clone: Its antigen is still unknown.

The sequence was collected from a human donor who had recovered from COVID-19. Sequenced material: peripheral blood, taken after recovery from COVID-19. The rearrangement joins TRBV21-1 to TRBJ2-1; TRBD1, as called in the table, went unchecked against the DNA. TRBV21-1 is labeled a pseudogene. CDR3 sequence: CASSKKEDSVRNEQFF. CDR3 coding DNA: TGTGCCAGCAGCAAAAAGGAGGACAGTGTGAGGAATGAGCAGTTCTTC.